These 26 T cell receptor beta chains came from one sample sequenced in a study of tumor-infiltrating lymphocytes in oesophageal squamous cell carcinoma. TCRdb redid the calling of the PCR reads with MiXCR, one entry per CDR3 protein. The sample consists of about 21,000 distinct CDR3 sequences, more than 35% of them appearing once. Sequencing used esophageal tumor tissue. The receptors originated from a male donor with esophageal squamous cell carcinoma.

There are a few counts of this clonotype. A much larger clone lies a single base off, so this may be a read error. J is TRBJ2-7 and V is TRBV6-2 or TRBV6-3; 8 bases line up with TRBD2. V dropped 4 bases and J dropped 7; count of bases not matched to a gene: 12. Per the germline V gene, CDR1 is MNHEY and CDR2 is SVGEGT. The CDR3 is made up of 15 amino acids. The CDR3 DNA reads TGTGCCAGCAGTTTAGGTACTAGCGGATACAATGAGCAGTACTTC. The encoded protein is CASSLGTSGYNEQYF.

This clonotype was seen once. This chain joins TRBV24-1 and TRBJ2-1; 9 nucleotides line up with TRBD1. The J call may be faulty, since TRBJ2-7 better matches the DNA end. There are 15 residues in the CDR3. CDR1 is KGHDR and CDR2 is SFDVKD in the germline V gene. The CDR3 spells CATSDLGTGINEQYF. CDR3 in DNA: TGTGCCACCAGTGATTTGGGGACAGGGATTAACGAGCAGTACTTC.

The gene calls are TRBV7-6 and TRBJ2-7; no definite D call. TRBJ2-1 explains the end of the DNA better; the J call may be wrong. CDR1 and CDR2 (germline): SGHVS, FNYEAQ. This CDR3 has 14 amino acids. The CDR3 reads CASSSRPDGDEQFF. DNA for the CDR3: TGTGCCAGCAGCTCGAGACCCGATGGGGATGAGCAGTTCTTC.

This clonotype was counted once. This chain links TRBV10-2 with TRBJ2-1; 11 bases agree with TRBD2. CDR1 and CDR2 (germline): WSHSY, SAAADI. CDR3 length: 14 residues. V was clipped by 2 bases and J by 10 bases; unmatched bases: 4. The CDR3 here is CASSETSGSVEQFF. The CDR3 coding sequence is TGCGCCAGCAGTGAGACTAGCGGGAGTGTAGAGCAGTTCTTC.

This clonotype showed up many times. The chain combines TRBV18 with TRBJ2-1; D is ambiguous. CDR3 length: 11 residues. CDR1 is KGHSH, CDR2 LQKENI, per germline. V was clipped by 2 bases and J by 5 bases, with 1 base between them. CDR3 bases: TGTGCCAGCTCACCAGACAATGAGCAGTTCTTC. It translates to CASSPDNEQFF. The whole variable domain, remainder taken from reference TRBV18 and TRBJ2-1, is NAGVMQNPRHLVRRRGQEARLRCSPMKGHSHVYWYRQLPEEGLKFMVYLQKENIIDESGMPKERFSAEFPKEGPSILRIQQVVRGDSAAYFCASSPDNEQFFGPGTRLTVL.

The chain has TRBV7-6 and TRBJ2-5; D remains unclear. The J call may be mistaken, given a closer DNA end match to TRBJ2-1. Germline loops: CDR1 SGHVS, CDR2 FNYEAQ. The CDR3 loop spans 14 amino acids. CDR3: CASSLEAPAHEQFF. DNA of the CDR3: TGTGCCAGCAGCTTAGAGGCTCCAGCCCATGAGCAGTTCTTC.

This clonotype is medium-sized within its sample. The CDR3 loop is CASVAGVLTYNEQFF. The CDR3 nucleotides read TGTGCCAGCGTAGCGGGAGTGCTAACCTACAATGAGCAGTTCTTC. The chain links TRBV28 to TRBJ2-1; the match to TRBD2 covers 9 bases. The germline CDR1 and CDR2 sequences are MDHEN and SYDVKM. CDR3 length: 15 amino acids. Trimming cost V 8 bases and J 2 bases; bases outside gene matches: 7.

The rearrangement uses TRBV18 and TRBJ2-3, with 7 bases aligning to TRBD1. Germline CDR1 KGHSH, CDR2 LQKENI. Germline trimming cut 1 base from V and 14 bases from J; bases unmatched to any gene: 18. This CDR3 contains 16 residues. CDR3 sequence reads: CASSPQLTGITGELYF. In nucleotides, the CDR3 is TGTGCCAGCTCACCACAGTTGACAGGGATCACCGGGGAGCTGTATTTT.

Regarding this clonotype: The CDR3 carries no conserved terminal phenylalanine or tryptophan, so it likely arises from a read error. The DNA is left out, because the CDR3 cannot be placed on it with certainty; the CDR3 is given as TCRdb lists it. The chain employs TRBV6-1 and TRBJ2-7; the table gives TRBD1 as D, unverified against the DNA. The CDR3 has 19 amino acids, counting both end residues. CDR1 and CDR2 (germline): MNHNS, SASEGT. The CDR3 loop reads CASRRGTGGGLGYGYTFGS.

A remark on this clonotype: Compared with germline, one end of the junction differs, possibly owing to a read error. The rearrangement links TRBV7-7 to TRBJ2-1; D may match TRBD1 or TRBD2 (6 bases each). The J call may be faulty, since TRBJ2-7 better matches the DNA end. Germline CDR1 is SSHAT and CDR2 is FNYEAQ (reference sequence). The CDR3 has 15 residues. CDR3 sequence: CASSLAAGDSYEQYF. The CDR3 nucleotides are TGTGCTAGCAGCTTAGCGGCAGGGGACTCCTACGAGCAGTACTTC.

This clonotype was counted ten times or more. V gene TRBV12-3 or TRBV12-4 combines with J gene TRBJ2-2; 8 nucleotides match TRBD1. The junction had 10 bases not matched to a gene; V was cut back by 4 bases and J by 6 bases. This CDR3 spans 16 amino acids. The CDR3 coding sequence is TGTGCCAGCAGTTGGACTCCAGGGGGCCTGGCCGGGGAGCTGTTTTTT. Translated, it gives CASSWTPGGLAGELFF.

The chain is built from TRBV27 and TRBJ2-1; 11 positions match TRBD2. Germline CDR1 and CDR2: MNHEY and SMNVEV (reference sequence). This CDR3 is 15 amino acids long. V lost 2 bases to trimming and J lost 3 bases; unmatched junction nucleotides: 0. The CDR3 loop is CASSLTSGGYNEQFF. The CDR3 DNA follows: TGTGCCAGCAGTTTAACTAGCGGGGGCTACAATGAGCAGTTCTTC.

This clonotype has ten or more counts. V is TRBV10-3 and J is TRBJ1-1; a possible D gene is TRBD1 (5 bases). The V and J ends lost 5 bases and 1 base respectively, with 8 bases between them. CDR1 ENHRY and CDR2 SYGVKD come from the germline V gene. CDR3 length: 13 amino acids. In nucleotides, the CDR3 is TGTGCCATCAGTTCAACAGGGAACACTGAAGCTTTCTTT. Translation gives CAISSTGNTEAFF.

The genes are TRBV6-6 and TRBJ2-3; D is possibly TRBD2 (6 bases). The J call may be incorrect, as the DNA end agrees better with TRBJ2-7. There are 15 residues in the CDR3. Germline CDR1 is MNHNY and CDR2 is SVGAGI (reference sequence). CDR3 nucleotide sequence: TGTGCCAGCAGTTACTTAGGAGGGGAAAAAAACGAGCAGTACTTC. It encodes CASSYLGGEKNEQYF.

On this clonotype itself: One junction end disagrees with the germline gene, perhaps due to a read error. This chain connects TRBV5-3 to TRBJ1-1; the D is unclear. TRBV5-3 is placed among ORFs of uncertain function. The CDR3 has 13 amino acids. Here the CDR3 reads CASSFQGNTEAFF. The DNA for the CDR3 is TGTGCCAGCAGCTTCCAAGGGAACACTGAAGCTTTCTTT.

This clonotype was detected ten times or more. The V gene is TRBV6-2 or TRBV6-3, the J gene TRBJ1-5; TRBD1 might be the D (5 bases). Germline CDR1 MNHEY, CDR2 SVGEGT. This CDR3 spans 17 amino acids. V was clipped by 0 bases and J by 1 base, with 13 bases between them. CDR3 bases: TGTGCCAGCAGTTACTCGGGAGGGGTGAGAAGCAATCAGCCCCAGCATTTT. It is translated as CASSYSGGVRSNQPQHF.

This clonotype was detected ten times or more. This sequence joins TRBV6-1 and TRBJ2-7; no reliable D call. Per the germline V gene, CDR1 is MNHNS and CDR2 is SASEGT. The CDR3 loop spans 14 amino acids. V lost 4 bases and J 0 bases, leaving 10 bases between the germline ends. The CDR3 DNA reads as TGTGCCAGCAGTGGGATGGGGTTCTCCTACGAGCAGTACTTC. It encodes CASSGMGFSYEQYF.

The chain combines TRBV7-9 with TRBJ1-2; D is ambiguous. Trimming removed 4 bases at V and 7 bases at J, with 16 bases between. CDR3 size: 14 residues. Germline loops: CDR1 SEHNR, CDR2 FQNEAQ (reference sequence). CDR3 coding DNA: TGTGCCAGCAGCTCTCAAAGCGGGAGGAGTGGCTACACCTTC. It yields the protein CASSSQSGRSGYTF.

This clonotype was seen repeatedly, ten times or more. The genes are TRBV28 and TRBJ1-1; no definite D call. Trimming removed 2 bases at V and 7 bases at J, with 14 bases between. Germline V lookup: CDR1 MDHEN, CDR2 SYDVKM. The CDR3 runs to 14 residues. CDR3 DNA: TGTGCCAGCAGTTTAGACCGAGAGGAGGATGAAGCTTTCTTT. It yields the protein CASSLDREEDEAFF.

With regard to this clonotype: The conserved closing phenylalanine or tryptophan is absent in this CDR3, likely reflecting a read error. No DNA is shown, since the ends of the CDR3 on it are uncertain; the CDR3 is the one TCRdb lists. The chain has TRBV28 and TRBJ2-5; the table's D call TRBD1 went unverified against the DNA. The CDR3 contains 17 residues when both ends are counted. The V gene's germline CDR1 is MDHEN and CDR2 SYDVKM. CDR3 in amino acids: CASSRPGHFQETQYFGN.

This clonotype was counted many times. The chain joins TRBV6-1 to TRBJ2-3; 7 nucleotides match TRBD1. The CDR3 has 16 residues. J gave up 0 bases and V 6 bases, and 9 bases lay outside the gene matches. CDR1 is MNHNS and CDR2 is SASEGT in the germline V gene. CDR3 amino acids: CASRRRQGRSTDTQYF. The CDR3 region has the DNA TGTGCCAGCAGGCGCCGACAGGGTCGGAGCACAGATACGCAGTATTTT.

The genes are TRBV11-2 and TRBJ1-3; possible D gene TRBD1, 5 bases. Trimming cost V 5 bases and J 4 bases, with 18 bases left between them. CDR3 size: 16 residues. In germline, CDR1 is SGHAT, CDR2 FQNNGV. The CDR3 loop reads CASSRPGGSSGNTIYF. The CDR3 region has the DNA TGTGCCAGCAGCCGACCCGGGGGGAGTTCGGGAAACACCATATATTTT.

This clonotype has more than one count but fewer than ten. This may be a read error: a much more frequent sequence differs by one nucleotide. This chain joins TRBV27 and TRBJ2-5; 10 bases are a match to TRBD2. Germline V CDR1 and CDR2: MNHEY, SMNVEV (reference sequence). The CDR3 has 15 amino acids. J gave up 11 bases and V 4 bases, and 13 bases lay outside the gene matches. The CDR3 DNA sequence: TGTGCCAGCAGTTACCTAGCGGGAGAGGTCAATGAGCAGTACTTC. Its protein product is CASSYLAGEVNEQYF.

There are many counts of this clonotype. The V and J genes are TRBV7-2 and TRBJ2-7; TRBD2 might be the D (7 bases). The CDR3 loop spans 13 amino acids. Trimming left V 5 bases short and J 5 bases short, with 13 bases between. Germline CDR1 SGHTA, CDR2 FQGNSA. CDR3 protein: CASSIGGGDEQYF. DNA of the CDR3: TGTGCCAGCAGCATAGGGGGGGGGGACGAGCAGTACTTC.

The table lists this clonotype with many counts. V gene TRBV5-1 combines with J gene TRBJ2-1; TRBD2 matches at 9 bases. Germline V gene sequence: CDR1 SGHRS, CDR2 YFSETQ. There are 14 residues in the CDR3. Trimming took 4 bases from V and 8 from J; bases not matched to a gene: 7. As DNA, the CDR3 is TGCGCCAGCAGCGCTCCGGGACTAGCAGATGAGCAGTTCTTC. Its protein is CASSAPGLADEQFF.

The V and J genes are TRBV18 and TRBJ1-6; possibly TRBD1 for D (5 bases). Trimming removed 5 bases from V and 10 bases from J, with 21 bases in between. This CDR3 has 16 amino acids. The germline CDR1 and CDR2 sequences are KGHSH and LQKENI. This CDR3 reads CASSAIREAGSSPLHF. The CDR3 nucleotides read TGTGCCAGCTCAGCGATACGGGAGGCAGGGAGCTCACCCCTCCACTTT. Based on the CDR3 plus reference TRBV18 and TRBJ1-6, the full variable domain is NAGVMQNPRHLVRRRGQEARLRCSPMKGHSHVYWYRQLPEEGLKFMVYLQKENIIDESGMPKERFSAEFPKEGPSILRIQQVVRGDSAAYFCASSAIREAGSSPLHFGNGTRLTVT.